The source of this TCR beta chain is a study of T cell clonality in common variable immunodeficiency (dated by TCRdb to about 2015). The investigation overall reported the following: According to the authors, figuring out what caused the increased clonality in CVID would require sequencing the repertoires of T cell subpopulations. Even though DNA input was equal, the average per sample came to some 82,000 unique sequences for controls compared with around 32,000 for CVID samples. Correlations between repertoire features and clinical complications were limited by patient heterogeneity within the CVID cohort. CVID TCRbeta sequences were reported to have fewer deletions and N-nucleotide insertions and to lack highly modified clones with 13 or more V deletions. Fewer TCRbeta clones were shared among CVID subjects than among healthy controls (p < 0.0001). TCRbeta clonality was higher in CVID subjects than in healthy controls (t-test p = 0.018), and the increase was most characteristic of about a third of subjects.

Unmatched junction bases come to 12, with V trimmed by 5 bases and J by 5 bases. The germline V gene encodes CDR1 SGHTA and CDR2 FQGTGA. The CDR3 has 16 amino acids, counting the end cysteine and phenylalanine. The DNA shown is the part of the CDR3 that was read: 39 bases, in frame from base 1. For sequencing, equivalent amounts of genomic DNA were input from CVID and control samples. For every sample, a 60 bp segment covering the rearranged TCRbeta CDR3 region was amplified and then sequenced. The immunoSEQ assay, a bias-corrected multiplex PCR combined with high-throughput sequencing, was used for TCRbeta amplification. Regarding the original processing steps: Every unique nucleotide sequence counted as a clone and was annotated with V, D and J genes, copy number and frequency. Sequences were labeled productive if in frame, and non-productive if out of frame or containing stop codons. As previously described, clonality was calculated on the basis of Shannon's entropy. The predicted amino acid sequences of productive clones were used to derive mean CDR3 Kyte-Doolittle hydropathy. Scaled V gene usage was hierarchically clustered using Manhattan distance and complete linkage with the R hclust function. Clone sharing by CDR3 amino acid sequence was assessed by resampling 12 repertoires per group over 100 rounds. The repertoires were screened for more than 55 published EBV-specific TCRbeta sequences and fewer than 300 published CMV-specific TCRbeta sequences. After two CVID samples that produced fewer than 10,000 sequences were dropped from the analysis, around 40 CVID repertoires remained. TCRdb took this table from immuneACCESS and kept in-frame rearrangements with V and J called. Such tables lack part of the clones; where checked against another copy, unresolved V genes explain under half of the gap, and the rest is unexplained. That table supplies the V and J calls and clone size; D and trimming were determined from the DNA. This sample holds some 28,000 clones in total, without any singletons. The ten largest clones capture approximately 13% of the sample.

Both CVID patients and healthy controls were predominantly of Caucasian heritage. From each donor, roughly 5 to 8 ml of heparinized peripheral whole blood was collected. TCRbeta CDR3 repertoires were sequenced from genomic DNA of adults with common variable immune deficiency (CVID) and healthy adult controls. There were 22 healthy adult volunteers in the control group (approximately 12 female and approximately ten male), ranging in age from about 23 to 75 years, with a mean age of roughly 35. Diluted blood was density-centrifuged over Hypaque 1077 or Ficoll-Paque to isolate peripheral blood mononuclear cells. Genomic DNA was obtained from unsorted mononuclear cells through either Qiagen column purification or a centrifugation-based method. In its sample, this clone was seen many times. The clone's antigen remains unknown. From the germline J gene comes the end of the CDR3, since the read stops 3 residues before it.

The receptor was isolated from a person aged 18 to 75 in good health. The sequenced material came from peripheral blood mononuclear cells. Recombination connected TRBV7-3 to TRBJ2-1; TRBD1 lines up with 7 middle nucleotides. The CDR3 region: CASSLTTGQWNNEQFF. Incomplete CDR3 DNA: TGTGCCAGCAGCCTTACCACGGGACAGTGGAACAATGAG.